This T cell receptor (beta chain) was retrieved from a study of T cells in women clearing cervical HPV infection. Whole-study context: With HLA typing for only a few women, HLA confounding remains possible.

For this clone: The CDR3 end is not reached by the read, which stops 3 residues before it; the germline J gene fills it in.

Trimming pared 1 base from V and 0 bases from J, leaving 15 bases between. The CDR3 covers 18 residues. The repertoire was sequenced with immunoSEQ multiplex PCR; TCRdb's copy has only in-frame clones and lacks some. There are about 30,000 clones in the sample, with 3.5% to 4.5% held by the top ten. The source of this sequence is a woman aged 18-70 years with a cervical HPV16 infection that either progressed to CIN3+ or cleared (not recorded which). The chain combines TRBV23-1 with TRBJ2-2; D is uncertain. TRBV23-1 is classed as an ORF, of uncertain function. Sequencing was performed on blood buffy coat. The part of the CDR3 DNA that was read is TGCGCCAGCAGTCAATTATTCTCGCAGGCCCCGAACACCGGGGAG. Translating gives CASSQLFSQAPNTGE. The complete CDR3 protein is CASSQLFSQAPNTGELFF.